This is a list of T cell receptor beta chains from one sample in a study of blood T cell repertoires in COVID-19. Here immunoSEQ multiplex PCR was the method, and the copy in TCRdb shows in-frame clones only, minus some. Seen here are some 260,000 clones, 70% to 90% observed once, and the top ten hold 2.1%. The sample comprised peripheral blood. These receptor sequences come from a woman between 40 and 50 years old who had recovered from COVID-19. Both conserved end residues are part of each CDR3. D genes are given only for firm matches. For some rows the clone size is stated as once, few or many, or as a class when expanded; others skip it.

NA,TRBJ2-6,TRBD2,TRBV5-4,TGTGCCAGCAGCCCCAAGACCCTAGCGGGGGGCTCTGGGGCCAACGTCCTGACTTTC,CASSPKTLAGGSGANVLTF
NA,TRBJ2-7,NA,TRBV5-4,TGTGCCAGCAGCTCTACGGGGGTATACGAGCAGTACTTC,CASSSTGVYEQYF
NA,TRBJ2-3,NA,TRBV7-2,TGTGCCAGCAGCTTACTCCGGGATACGCAGTATTTT,CASSLLRDTQYF
NA,TRBJ1-2,TRBD1,TRBV5-1,TGCGCCAGCAGCCTCGGGACAGCCAAAGGCGGCTACACCTTC,CASSLGTAKGGYTF
NA,TRBJ2-6,NA,TRBV9,TGTGCCAGCAGCCCCCCACCGCGGGGATCTGGGGCCAACGTCCTGACTTTC,CASSPPPRGSGANVLTF
NA,TRBJ2-7,NA,TRBV28,TGTGCCAGCACTATAAATACAGGGGGGGAGACCTACGAGCAGTACTTC,CASTINTGGETYEQYF
NA,TRBJ2-7,TRBD2,TRBV14,TGTGCCAGCAGCCAAACCCGGACTAGCGGGAGAAACGAGCAGTACTTC,CASSQTRTSGRNEQYF
NA,TRBJ2-1,TRBD1,TRBV5-1,TGCGCCAGCAGCCTCGGGACAGGAAGAAACAATGAGCAGTTCTTC,CASSLGTGRNNEQFF
NA,TRBJ1-3,NA,TRBV14,TGTGCCAGCAGCCGCCAGAGAGGGTCTCCTGGAAACACCATATATTTT,CASSRQRGSPGNTIYF
NA,TRBJ2-7,NA,TRBV6-4,TGTGCCAGCAGTGAAACCGCGGAGATCATACCACTACGAGTAGCCCGTGAGGAGAACTTC,CASSETAEIIPLRVAREENF
NA,TRBJ2-1,TRBD1,TRBV6-5,TGTGCCAGCAGTTACACCGGGACAGGGCTGTACAATGAGCAGTTCTTC,CASSYTGTGLYNEQFF
NA,TRBJ2-1,TRBD2,TRBV28,TGTGCCAGCAGTTATGCGGGAGCGGCAAGGAATGAGCAGTTCTTC,CASSYAGAARNEQFF
NA,TRBJ1-2,TRBD1,TRBV24-1,TGTGCCACCAGTGAGCCGCCCGGGACAGGAGTAGGCTATGGCTACACCTTC,CATSEPPGTGVGYGYTF
NA,TRBJ1-5,TRBD1,TRBV7-9,TGTGCCAGCAGCGCAATGAGGGGGACAGGGAGCAATCAGCCCCAGCATTTT,CASSAMRGTGSNQPQHF
NA,TRBJ2-1,TRBD2,TRBV6-4,TGTGCCAGCAGTGCCCGACTAGCGTCCTACAATGAGCAGTTCTTC,CASSARLASYNEQFF
NA,TRBJ1-4,NA,TRBV7-2,TGTGCCAGCACCCGAAGCGGTGCCGCAACTAATGAAAAACTGTTTTTT,CASTRSGAATNEKLFF
NA,TRBJ2-1,TRBD2,TRBV5-6,TGTGCCAGCAGCTGGGCCCAGGGGACTAGCATCTCCTACAATGAGCAGTTCTTC,CASSWAQGTSISYNEQFF
NA,TRBJ1-2,TRBD1,TRBV7-2,TGTGCCAGCACCGAAGGGGGCAGGAACTATGGCTACACCTTC,CASTEGGRNYGYTF
NA,TRBJ2-3,TRBD1,TRBV6-5,TGTGCCAGCAGTTCTTGGACAGGGATTGACACAGATACGCAGTATTTT,CASSSWTGIDTDTQYF
once,TRBJ2-3,TRBD1,TRBV6-5,TGTGCCAGCACGAGGGACAGGGGCACAGATACGCAGTATTTT,CASTRDRGTDTQYF
NA,TRBJ1-1,NA,TRBV21-1,TGTGCCAGCAGCTCTTACTCGGACAGGGGGGACACTGAAGCTTTCTTT,CASSSYSDRGDTEAFF
NA,TRBJ1-3,TRBD1,TRBV28,TGTGCCAGCAGTGGGACAGACTTATACATATCTGGAAACACCATATATTTT,CASSGTDLYISGNTIYF
NA,TRBJ1-2,TRBD1,TRBV4-3,TGCGCCAGCAGCCAAGGGGCCGACAGGGACTATGGCTACACCTTC,CASSQGADRDYGYTF
few,TRBJ2-7,TRBD2,TRBV11-2,TGTGCCAGCAGCAGAGCGGGAGGTTCCTACGAGCAGTACTTC,CASSRAGGSYEQYF
NA,TRBJ1-3,NA,TRBV5-4,TGTGCCAGCAGCTCGGGGTTGGAGCGGGGCGGAAACACCATATATTTT,CASSSGLERGGNTIYF
NA,TRBJ2-7,TRBD1,TRBV19,TGTGCCAGTAGTATTCTGACAGGGCCCCACGAGCAGTACTTC,CASSILTGPHEQYF
once,TRBJ2-1,NA,TRBV5-1,TGCGCCAGCAGTGGGGGGACAGCCTACAATGAGCAGTTCTTC,CASSGGTAYNEQFF
NA,TRBJ2-2,NA,TRBV13,TGTGCCAGCGGCCCAGGGTTGAACACCGGGGAGCTGTTTTTT,CASGPGLNTGELFF
NA,TRBJ2-3,NA,TRBV5-4,TGTGCCAGCAGGAGTGGGTGGACTTACACAGATACGCAGTATTTT,CASRSGWTYTDTQYF
NA,TRBJ2-1,TRBD2,TRBV7-3,TGTGCCAGCAGCTTAACCGGGACTAGCGGTTACAATGAGCAGTTCTTC,CASSLTGTSGYNEQFF
NA,TRBJ1-3,NA,TRBV25-1,TGTGCCAGCAGTGAATATATGGGCAGGGGCTCTGGAAACACCATATATTTT,CASSEYMGRGSGNTIYF
NA,TRBJ1-6,TRBD1,TRBV28,TGTGCCAGCAGTTCTACACGCGGACAGGGCTATTCACCCCTCCACTTT,CASSSTRGQGYSPLHF
NA,TRBJ2-7,NA,TRBV7-2,TGTGCCAGCAGCTTAAGCTCCGGAGGTTCAACGTCCTACGAGCAGTACTTC,CASSLSSGGSTSYEQYF
NA,TRBJ2-5,NA,TRBV28,TGTGCCAGCAGTTTATCCGAGCAAGAGACCCAGTACTTC,CASSLSEQETQYF
NA,TRBJ2-2,TRBD1,TRBV7-2,TGTGCCAGCAGCCCGACAGGGGGTACCGGGGAGCTGTTTTTT,CASSPTGGTGELFF
NA,TRBJ2-7,NA,TRBV11-2,TGTGCCAGCAGCTTAGAGAGGTCGTATCGGGGGACCGAGCAGTACTTC,CASSLERSYRGTEQYF
NA,TRBJ2-7,TRBD2,TRBV6-6,TGTGCCAGCAGTTCCCCGGGGGGGGAGCAGTACTTC,CASSSPGGEQYF
NA,TRBJ1-2,TRBD1,TRBV6-5,TGTGCCAGCAGCCACCAGGCGACAGGGGCCAGGGGCTACACCTTC,CASSHQATGARGYTF
NA,TRBJ2-1,NA,TRBV21-1,TGTGCCAGCAGCATTGACAGGGGCCATAATAATGAGCAGTTCTTC,CASSIDRGHNNEQFF
NA,TRBJ1-1,NA,TRBV6-2/TRBV6-3,TGTGCCAGCAGCTCGCTTACAGGGAACACTGAAGCTTTCTTT,CASSSLTGNTEAFF
NA,TRBJ2-1,TRBD1,TRBV18,TGTGCCAGCTCACCACCTGCCGGGACAGGGTTGGATGAGCAGTTCTTC,CASSPPAGTGLDEQFF
NA,TRBJ1-6,NA,TRBV6-5,TGTGCCAGCAGTTCGACAGGCCAGGATTCACCCCTCCACTTT,CASSSTGQDSPLHF
NA,TRBJ1-2,NA,TRBV7-2,TGTGCCAGCAGCTTAATTGGGGGTGGCGGGGGGAAAGACTATGGCTACACCTTC,CASSLIGGGGGKDYGYTF
NA,TRBJ2-2,NA,TRBV6-1,TGTGCCAGCAGTTTAACGAACACCGGGGAGCTGTTTTTT,CASSLTNTGELFF
NA,TRBJ2-7,TRBD1,TRBV19,TGTGCCAGTAGTATGAGAATGATGGGACAGGGGTACTACGAGCAGTACTTC,CASSMRMMGQGYYEQYF
NA,TRBJ1-1,NA,TRBV7-2,TGTGCCAGCAGCTCATGGGGCGGGGGAAACACTGAAGCTTTCTTT,CASSSWGGGNTEAFF
NA,TRBJ2-7,NA,TRBV19,TGTGCCAGTAGTATCGGGGGACAGTTATACGAGCAGTACTTC,CASSIGGQLYEQYF
NA,TRBJ2-3,NA,TRBV10-3,TGTGCCATCAGACATACCACAGATACGCAGTATTTT,CAIRHTTDTQYF
NA,TRBJ2-5,NA,TRBV19,TGTGCCAGTAGTATTACAGGACCTCCAGAGACCCAGTACTTC,CASSITGPPETQYF
NA,TRBJ1-1,TRBD1,TRBV25-1,TGTGCCAGCAGTGAATTTAGGGGGCGCGGTACTGAAGCTTTCTTT,CASSEFRGRGTEAFF
NA,TRBJ1-5,TRBD1,TRBV24-1,TGTGCCACCAGCCCCGCAGGGGGCAGTCAGCCCCAGCATTTT,CATSPAGGSQPQHF
NA,TRBJ2-2,TRBD1,TRBV9,TGTGCCAGCAGCGCCCGGACAGGGGGGAACACCGGGGAGCTGTTTTTT,CASSARTGGNTGELFF
NA,TRBJ1-6,NA,TRBV6-2/TRBV6-3,TGTGCCAGCAGTTATACTTTAGCATCGAATTCACCCCTCCACTTT,CASSYTLASNSPLHF
NA,TRBJ2-1,TRBD2,TRBV18,TGTGCCAGCTCACCACCTTTTCAGCGGGAGCCCTACAATGAGCAGTTCTTC,CASSPPFQREPYNEQFF
NA,TRBJ1-2,NA,TRBV2,TGTGCCAGCGGGCATTCAGGGGTAGCTGGCTACACCTTC,CASGHSGVAGYTF
NA,TRBJ2-6,TRBD1,TRBV30,TGTGCCTGGAGGGCCTGGACAGGGGGCGCTGGGGCCAACGTCCTGACTTTC,CAWRAWTGGAGANVLTF
NA,TRBJ2-7,NA,TRBV11-3,TGTGCCAGCAGCTTGAGGGCAAACTCCTACGAGCAGTACTTC,CASSLRANSYEQYF